These 28 T cell receptor beta chains originate from one sample sequenced in a study of regulatory T cells in long-lasting Graves disease. Time point denoted: newly diagnosed GD, antithyroid drugs for less than 3 months. TCR sequences were obtained from RNA taken from PBMCs. Construction of the TCR beta libraries employed iRepertoire HTBI primers in conjunction with Arm-PCR of CDR3 regions. MiXCR, applied by TCRdb to the multiplex PCR reads, yields one record per CDR3 protein. This table has 440,000 or so distinct CDR3 sequences, approximately 15% appearing once. The same sample was also studied in work on T cells in Graves' hyperthyroidism and ophthalmopathy.

Sequenced material: peripheral blood mononuclear cells (PBMCs), taken at new diagnosis, from a patient treated with antithyroid drugs. Receptors originate from a woman in her 30s with Graves disease.

This clonotype was counted ten times or more. The chain uses TRBV9 and TRBJ2-7; 9 bases are a match to TRBD2. Germline lookup yields CDR1 SGDLS and CDR2 YYNGEE. V dropped 4 bases and J dropped 2; count of bases not matched to a gene: 10. The CDR3 sequence is 16 residues long. The CDR3 coding sequence is TGTGCCAGCAGCTCCCCCGGACTAGCGCAACCCTACGAGCAGTACTTC. Translated, it gives CASSSPGLAQPYEQYF. The variable domain in full, completed from reference TRBV9 and TRBJ2-7, reads DSGVTQTPKHLITATGQRVTLRCSPRSGDLSVYWYQQSLDQGLQFLIQYYNGEERAKGNILERFSAQQFPDLHSELNLSSLELGDSALYFCASSSPGLAQPYEQYFGPGTRLTVT.

V and J are TRBV5-4 and TRBJ2-2, with 7 nucleotides matching TRBD2. The germline V gene has CDR1 SGHNT and CDR2 YYREEE (reference sequence). V dropped 8 bases and J dropped 7; count of bases not matched to a gene: 14. The CDR3 totals 15 residues. CDR3 amino acids: CASSPPAGVGGELFF. The CDR3 nucleotides are TGTGCCAGTTCCCCCCCGGCGGGAGTGGGCGGGGAGCTGTTTTTT. The variable domain in full, completed from reference TRBV5-4 and TRBJ2-2, reads ETGVTQSPTHLIKTRGQQVTLRCSSQSGHNTVSWYQQALGQGPQFIFQYYREEENGRGNFPPRFSGLQFPNYSSELNVNALELDDSALYLCASSPPAGVGGELFFGEGSRLTVL.

This clonotype has more than one count but fewer than ten. The chain combines TRBV11-2 with TRBJ2-1, with D possibly matching TRBD1 (6 bases). This CDR3 has 16 residues. Per germline, CDR1 SGHAT and CDR2 FQNNGV. Trimming took off 0 bases at V and 2 bases at J, with 11 bases between the two ends. CDR3 sequence (DNA): TGTGCCAGCAGCTTAGATCCCAGGGGTCCCTACAATGAGCAGTTCTTC. This codes for CASSLDPRGPYNEQFF.

This clonotype has ten or more counts. The chain combines TRBV6-5 with TRBJ2-3, with D perhaps TRBD1 or TRBD2 (5 bases each). Germline CDR1 and CDR2: MNHEY and SVGAGI. Trimming shortened V by 2 bases and J by 2 bases, and 20 bases separated the two germline ends. The CDR3 runs 18 residues. The CDR3 coding sequence is TGTGCCAGCAGTTACGCCCAAAGGACACGGACTCACACAGATACGCAGTATTTT. Residues: CASSYAQRTRTHTDTQYF.

This clonotype turned up a few times. This may arise from a read error, as a much more abundant clone is one base away. This chain joins TRBV28 and TRBJ2-3; 11 bases fit TRBD1. The CDR3 covers 15 residues. Germline-derived CDR1 and CDR2 are MDHEN and SYDVKM. For the CDR3, the DNA is TGTGCCAGCAGTTTTGGACAGGGGGCGACAGATATGCAGTATTTT. Amino acids: CASSFGQGATDMQYF.

The chain links TRBV24-1 to TRBJ2-7, with D possibly being TRBD1 (7 bases). Germline V lookup: CDR1 KGHDR, CDR2 SFDVKD. V lost 4 bases, J lost 6 bases, and 9 bases lay in between. There are 12 residues in the CDR3. CDR3 protein: CATSEQGGEQYF. CDR3 nucleotide sequence: TGTGCCACCAGTGAGCAGGGGGGCGAGCAGTACTTC.

This chain uses TRBV14 with TRBJ2-3; 13 nucleotides line up with TRBD2. J lost 4 bases, V lost 7 bases, and 5 bases had no gene match. The CDR3 spans 15 residues. Germline values: CDR1 SGHDN, CDR2 FVKESK. CDR3 nucleotide sequence: TGTGCCAGCACCACACTAGCGGGAGGGTCAGATACGCAGTATTTT. Its translation is CASTTLAGGSDTQYF.

There are many counts of this clonotype. This chain joins TRBV6-2 or TRBV6-3 and TRBJ2-7; D possibly matches TRBD1 or TRBD2 (5 bases each). This CDR3 comprises 14 residues. The V gene lost 2 bases and the J gene lost 0 bases, with 8 bases spanning the gap. CDR1 MNHEY and CDR2 SVGEGT come from the germline V gene. As DNA, the CDR3 is TGTGCCAGCAGTTACCACGGGGCCTCCTACGAGCAGTACTTC. This codes for CASSYHGASYEQYF.

The J gene is TRBJ2-7, the V gene TRBV5-4; 9 bases are a match to TRBD1. The ends lost 4 bases at V and 5 bases at J; junction bases unmatched: 13. CDR1 and CDR2 (germline): SGHNT, YYREEE (reference sequence). The CDR3 extends over 16 amino acids. The CDR3 bases are TGTGCCAGCAGCACAACCGGGACAGGGAACAAAAACGAGCAGTACTTC. As protein: CASSTTGTGNKNEQYF.

This clonotype was counted ten times or more. J is TRBJ1-3 and V is TRBV20-1, with a possible D match to TRBD1 (5 bases). The CDR3 contains 12 residues. Germline assignment: CDR1 DFQATT and CDR2 SNEGSKA (reference sequence). Trimming left V 6 bases short and J 3 bases short, with 9 bases between. CDR3 nucleotides: TGCAGTGCCCGTACAGGTGGAAACACCATATATTTT. Its translation is CSARTGGNTIYF.

This clonotype was seen only a few times. The genes are TRBV4-1 and TRBJ2-1; 10 bases align to TRBD2. The germline gives CDR1 MGHRA, CDR2 YSYEKL. CDR3 length equals 18 residues. The V and J ends lost 4 bases and 8 bases, in that order; junction bases with no gene match: 17. DNA for the CDR3: TGCGCCAGCAGCCCTATAGCGGGAGGCCCAGGGCGAGGCGATGAGCAGTTCTTC. Its protein product is CASSPIAGGPGRGDEQFF.

At least ten counts were recorded for this clonotype. The rearrangement links TRBV29-1 to TRBJ1-2, with D possibly TRBD1 on 6 matching bases. This CDR3 comprises 12 residues. Trimming removed 3 bases from V and 5 bases from J, with 10 bases in between. Germline V lookup: CDR1 SQVTM, CDR2 ANQGSEA. The CDR3 DNA sequence: TGCAGCGTTGATGGACAGTCATATGGCTACACCTTC. Residues: CSVDGQSYGYTF.

The rearrangement uses TRBV10-2 and TRBJ1-3; TRBD1 aligns across 7 bases. Looked up from germline, CDR1 is WSHSY and CDR2 is SAAADI. This CDR3 has 16 residues. V lost 0 bases and J lost 4; bases outside the gene matches: 6. The CDR3 region is CASSESDRLSGNTIYF. CDR3 nucleotide sequence: TGCGCCAGCAGTGAGTCGGACAGGTTGTCCGGAAACACCATATATTTT.

This clonotype was seen a few times. This chain connects TRBV6-2 or TRBV6-3 to TRBJ2-5; 10 positions agree with TRBD1. Germline CDR1 reads MNHEY; CDR2 reads SVGEGT. Trimming at V came to 4 bases and at J to 5 bases, leaving 10 bases not matched to a gene. The CDR3 is 16 residues long. The CDR3 sequence: CASSSPATGGRETQYF. CDR3 coding DNA: TGTGCCAGCAGTTCCCCAGCGACAGGGGGCCGGGAGACCCAGTACTTC.

This clonotype was observed a handful of times. The V and J genes are TRBV9 and TRBJ2-7; D is perhaps TRBD2 (6 bases). Germline values: CDR1 SGDLS, CDR2 YYNGEE. V lost 2 bases, J lost 0 bases, and 15 bases lay in between. This CDR3 is 16 amino acids long. CDR3 protein: CASSVGSGRDSYEQYF. The CDR3 region has the DNA TGTGCCAGCAGCGTCGGTTCTGGGCGGGACTCCTACGAGCAGTACTTC.

This clonotype was counted ten times or more. The chain joins TRBV3-1 to TRBJ1-4; D unclear. This CDR3 has 14 residues. In germline, CDR1 is LGHDT, CDR2 YNNKEL (reference sequence). V shed 3 bases and J shed 2 bases, with 7 bases lying between them. The CDR3 spells CASSQRTTNEKLFF. In DNA form, the CDR3 reads TGTGCCAGCAGCCAGAGGACTACTAATGAAAAACTGTTTTTT. The whole variable domain, remainder taken from reference TRBV3-1 and TRBJ1-4, is DTAVSQTPKYLVTQMGNDKSIKCEQNLGHDTMYWYKQDSKKFLKIMFSYNNKELIINETVPNRFSPKSPDKAHLNLHINSLELGDSAVYFCASSQRTTNEKLFFGSGTQLSVL.

This clonotype has at least ten counts. This rearrangement joins TRBV5-1 to TRBJ1-1; D is unresolved. The CDR3 spans 12 residues. Trimming pared 0 bases from V and 11 bases from J, leaving 11 bases between. The V gene's germline CDR1 is SGHRS and CDR2 YFSETQ. CDR3 loop: CASSLGRGSAFF. The CDR3 DNA follows: TGCGCCAGCAGCTTGGGTCGGGGTTCGGCTTTCTTT.

V is TRBV30 and J is TRBJ1-5, with 8 bases matching TRBD1. V lost 0 bases, J lost 7 bases, and 11 bases stayed unmatched. CDR3 length: 16 residues. CDR1 is GTSNPN, CDR2 SVGIG, per germline (reference sequence). The CDR3 DNA sequence: TGTGCCTGGAGTGTCAGGGGGCTCGGACGTTCCCAGCCCCAGCATTTT. Translating gives CAWSVRGLGRSQPQHF.

This clonotype was detected many times. The V and J genes are TRBV25-1 and TRBJ1-1; D might be TRBD1 (6 bases). V shed 3 bases and J shed 5 bases, with 16 bases lying between them. The germline CDR1 and CDR2 sequences are MGHDK and SYGVNS. The CDR3 loop spans 15 amino acids. The CDR3 region is CASSEVGTGRTEAFF. The CDR3, as DNA: TGTGCCAGCAGTGAGGTTGGAACAGGGCGGACTGAAGCTTTCTTT.

This clonotype was observed many times. V usage is TRBV11-2 and J usage is TRBJ1-5; 7 nucleotides align to TRBD1. After removal of 0 bases from V and 9 bases from J, the junction contained 8 bases not matched to a gene. CDR1 SGHAT and CDR2 FQNNGV come from the germline V gene. The CDR3 covers 15 residues. For the CDR3, the DNA is TGTGCCAGCAGCTTAGAGGGCGGAGGGGGCGTGCCCCAGCATTTT. This sequence encodes CASSLEGGGGVPQHF.

The gene calls are TRBV5-1 and TRBJ2-3; no clear D gene. This CDR3 comprises 11 residues. Trimming removed 6 bases at V and 4 bases at J, with 6 bases between. Germline V lookup: CDR1 SGHRS, CDR2 YFSETQ. CDR3 bases: TGCGCCAGCACCGAGTCAGATACGCAGTATTTT. This codes for CASTESDTQYF.

This clonotype appeared a few times. CDR3 loop: CASSIRRSQETQYF. For the CDR3, the DNA is TGTGCCAGCAGCATTCGGAGGAGCCAAGAGACCCAGTACTTC. The chain uses TRBV7-2 and TRBJ2-5, with a tentative D call TRBD2 (5 bases). Per the germline V gene, CDR1 is SGHTA and CDR2 is FQGNSA. The CDR3 consists of 14 residues. Trimming stripped 5 bases from V and 1 base from J, with 11 bases between.

At least ten counts were recorded for this clonotype. This sequence joins TRBV20-1 and TRBJ2-5; 7 nucleotides agree with TRBD2. With 0 bases clipped from V and 5 bases from J, the junction kept 9 bases outside the gene matches. The CDR3 totals 15 residues. The germline CDR1 and CDR2 sequences are DFQATT and SNEGSKA (reference sequence). The CDR3 DNA reads as TGCAGTGCTAGAGATCAACGGCGGCGGGGGGAGACCCAGTACTTC. Protein: CSARDQRRRGETQYF.

This clonotype was recorded many times. This chain connects TRBV7-3 to TRBJ2-5; D gene uncertain. V gave up 2 bases and J gave up 1 base, with 8 bases separating them. CDR1 SGHTA and CDR2 FQGTGA come from the germline V gene. This CDR3 has 14 residues. The CDR3 here is CASSLGPIQETQYF. Written as DNA, the CDR3 is TGTGCCAGCAGCTTAGGACCGATCCAAGAGACCCAGTACTTC.

In its sample, this clonotype was seen a few times. In DNA form, the CDR3 reads TGTGCCAGTAATCCGGGGTTTGGTACTCAGCCCCAGCATTTT. Protein product: CASNPGFGTQPQHF. The V and J genes are TRBV19 and TRBJ1-5; D remains unclear. The CDR3 sequence is 14 residues long. Germline V CDR1 and CDR2: LNHDA, SQIVND (reference sequence). V was cut by 7 bases and J by 6 bases, with 16 bases left in between.

This clonotype was seen repeatedly, ten times or more. The chain couples TRBV10-3 to TRBJ2-1, with D possibly being TRBD2 (5 bases). The V end lost 2 bases, the J end lost 3 bases, and 8 bases lay between the germline ends. This CDR3 comprises 14 residues. CDR1 is ENHRY and CDR2 is SYGVKD in the germline V gene. CDR3 region: CAISEGGFYNEQFF. The CDR3 coding sequence is TGTGCCATCAGTGAGGGCGGGTTCTACAATGAGCAGTTCTTC.

This clonotype has at least ten counts. This chain joins TRBV7-9 and TRBJ2-3; 7 nucleotides agree with TRBD2. This CDR3 is built from 15 residues. Looked up from germline, CDR1 is SEHNR and CDR2 is FQNEAQ (reference sequence). Unmatched junction bases numbered 6, after V lost 5 bases and J lost 1 base. CDR3 sequence reads: CASSPAGIGTDTQYF. DNA of the CDR3: TGTGCCAGCAGCCCAGCGGGGATAGGCACAGATACGCAGTATTTT.

This clonotype was detected ten times or more. The rearrangement uses TRBV27 and TRBJ2-2; unclear D gene. The V and J ends lost 1 base and 7 bases respectively, with 1 base between them. The CDR3 has 11 residues. Per the germline V gene, CDR1 is MNHEY and CDR2 is SMNVEV (reference sequence). The CDR3 DNA sequence: TGTGCCAGCAGTTTATTCGGGGAGCTGTTTTTT. This codes for CASSLFGELFF.